This T cell receptor (beta chain) was identified during a study of response to subunit inactivated influenza vaccine. A word on this clonotype: What it binds is not known.

From germline, CDR1 is SGHRS and CDR2 YFSETQ. CDR3 length equals 15 residues. With 7 bases clipped from V and 0 bases from J, the junction kept 4 bases outside the gene matches. Each CDR3 protein is one row after TCRdb ran MiXCR on the RT-PCR reads. The data show about half a million distinct CDR3 sequences, with around 25% seen just once and 1.9% held by the top ten. Whole-study results and caveats: New T cells are recruited in small numbers by each seasonal influenza vaccination, according to the authors' suggestion.

This chain joins TRBV5-1 and TRBJ2-1, with 10 nucleotides matching TRBD1. The specimen comprised CD4+ T cells sorted from PBMCs, sampled 5 days after vaccination. The sequence came from a man aged 45-65 years who received an inactivated influenza vaccine. As DNA, the CDR3 is TGCGCCAGCGGAGGGACAGGGGTCTCCTACAATGAGCAGTTCTTC. This translates into CASGGTGVSYNEQFF.